The text below deals with one T cell receptor beta chain. The CDR3 totals 14 residues. The germline V gene encodes CDR1 SGHTA and CDR2 FQGNSA. Trimming took off 8 bases at V and 4 bases at J, with 14 bases between the two ends. This sample is drawn from a study of blood T cell repertoires in COVID-19. Study in general: The United States, Italy and Spain supplied acute and convalescent COVID-19 samples. In each case, the material was cDNA or gDNA derived from T cells, B-cell-depleted T cells, or PBMCs.

Seattle cases were enrolled at active infection and followed longitudinally. As handled by the study authors: It was from reference gene primer amplification that nucleated cell counts were estimated. The repertoire was sequenced with immunoSEQ multiplex PCR; TCRdb's copy has only in-frame clones and lacks some. From that table come the V and J calls and clone size; the DNA was used to work out D and trimming. The table lists approximately 230,000 clones, 88% of them singletons. The chain carries TRBV7-2 and TRBJ2-2; maybe TRBD2 (6 bases). The sequencing sample was made of peripheral blood. This TCR came from a young woman with COVID-19, enrolled during active disease. For the CDR3, the DNA is TGTGCCAGCTTCCGACGGGGGACCACCGGGGAGCTGTTTTTT. This codes for CASFRRGTTGELFF. The variable domain in full, with the rest retrieved from reference TRBV7-2 and TRBJ2-2, is GAGVSQSPSNKVTEKGKDVELRCDPISGHTALYWYRQSLGQGLEFLIYFQGNSAPDKSGLPSDRFSAERTGGSVSTLTIQRTQQEDSAVYLCASFRRGTTGELFFGEGSRLTVL.